One TCR beta chain is described in this entry. Its antigen is as yet unknown. This sample's TCRbeta library carried unique molecular identifier barcodes. TCRdb independently ran MiXCR on the PCR reads; one entry per CDR3 protein. The sample consists of hundreds of thousands of distinct CDR3 sequences, around 15% of them appearing once. These data come from a study of T-cell reconstitution after alpha-beta-depleted transplantation in children. CDR1 and CDR2 from the germline V gene are SGHRS and YFSETQ. Between the trimmed V and J ends, which lost 6 bases and 6 bases, there was a span of 27 bases. The CDR3 has 18 amino acids. Findings and limits, study-wide: The authors attributed T-cell counts and diversity one year after transplant mostly to newly produced T cells. Reports say that about two months after transplant, the alpha-beta T cells came out of several hundred graft clones that had expanded. For some patients, TCRbeta diversity was high at day 60 because of recipient T cells and thymic progenitors that survived.

This sample comprised PBMCs, mostly from graft donor cells, obtained 360 days after TCRalphabeta/CD19-depleted stem cell transplant. The TCR comes from a boy under three years old who had a stem cell transplant for Wiskott-Aldrich syndrome, so the T cells may come from the graft donor. J is TRBJ2-2 and V is TRBV5-1, with D possibly called TRBD1 or TRBD2 (5 bases each). CDR3 sequence reads: CASTDTVGPAVRAGELFF. CDR3 nucleotide sequence: TGCGCCAGCACCGACACAGTGGGACCGGCCGTTAGAGCCGGGGAGCTGTTTTTT.